This record covers a single T cell receptor (beta chain). The V end was cut by 6 bases, the J end by 6 bases, with 17 bases between. Germline V CDR1 and CDR2: MNHNS, SASEGT. The CDR3 consists of 14 residues. These data are taken from a study of early T cells in non-severe SARS-CoV-2 infection. Study context: Chains were unpaired, as sequencing was done on bulk RNA from unsorted whole blood.

TCRdb passed the 5' RACE reads through MiXCR, listing each CDR3 protein once. The sample shows 55,000 or so distinct CDR3 sequences, approximately 10% of them seen only once. The sample taken for sequencing was whole blood. This receptor was obtained from an adult who was a healthcare worker with PCR-confirmed SARS-CoV-2 infection or an uninfected control (not recorded which). The V and J genes are TRBV6-1 and TRBJ1-2, with D uncertain. Here the CDR3 reads CASSLRLGPNGYTF. The CDR3 DNA sequence: TGTGCCAGCAGCCTAAGGTTGGGTCCGAATGGCTACACCTTC.